Detailed here is one T cell receptor (beta chain). The data are from a study of control samples from healthy donors and cancer patients. This CDR3 spans 13 amino acids. V was shortened by 2 bases and J by 6 bases, with 10 bases between the two germline ends. Germline assignment: CDR1 ENHRY and CDR2 SYGVKD. Some clones are missing from TCRdb's copy, which holds only in-frame ones; the method was immunoSEQ multiplex PCR. Of about 14,000 clones listed, around 77% are singletons. The chain uses TRBV10-3 and TRBJ1-2; a weak D match, TRBD1 (6 bases). The sequenced material came from formalin-fixed, paraffin-embedded tissue. This TCR came from a female donor with lung cancer. CDR3 region: CAISESQGNGYTF. DNA of the CDR3: TGTGCCATCAGTGAGAGTCAGGGGAATGGCTACACCTTC.